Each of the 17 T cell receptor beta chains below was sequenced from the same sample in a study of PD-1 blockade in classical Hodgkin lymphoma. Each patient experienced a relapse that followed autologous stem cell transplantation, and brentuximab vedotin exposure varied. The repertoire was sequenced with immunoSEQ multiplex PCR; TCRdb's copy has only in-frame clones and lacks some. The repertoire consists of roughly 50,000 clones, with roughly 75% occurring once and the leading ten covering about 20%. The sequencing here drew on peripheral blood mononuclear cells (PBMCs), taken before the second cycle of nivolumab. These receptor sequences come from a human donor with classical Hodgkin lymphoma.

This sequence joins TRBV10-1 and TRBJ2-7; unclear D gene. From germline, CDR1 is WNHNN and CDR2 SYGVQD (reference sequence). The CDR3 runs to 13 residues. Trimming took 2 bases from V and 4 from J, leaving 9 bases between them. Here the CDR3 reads CASSEVIGYEQYF. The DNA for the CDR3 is TGCGCCAGCAGTGAGGTCATCGGATACGAGCAGTACTTC.

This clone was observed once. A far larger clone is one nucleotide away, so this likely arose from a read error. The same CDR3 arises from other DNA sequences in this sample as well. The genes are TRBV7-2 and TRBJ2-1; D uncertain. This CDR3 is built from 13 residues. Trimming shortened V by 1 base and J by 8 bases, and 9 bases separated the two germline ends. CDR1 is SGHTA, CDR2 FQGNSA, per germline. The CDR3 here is CASSLEGSDEQFF. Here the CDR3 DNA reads TGTGCCAGCAGCTTAGAGGGCAGCGATGAGCAGTTCTTC.

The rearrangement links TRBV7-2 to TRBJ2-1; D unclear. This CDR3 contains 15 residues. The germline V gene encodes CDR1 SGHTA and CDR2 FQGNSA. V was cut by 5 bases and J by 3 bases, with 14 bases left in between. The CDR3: CASSPVNGVYNEQFF. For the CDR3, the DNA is TGTGCCAGCAGCCCCGTTAATGGGGTCTACAATGAGCAGTTCTTC.

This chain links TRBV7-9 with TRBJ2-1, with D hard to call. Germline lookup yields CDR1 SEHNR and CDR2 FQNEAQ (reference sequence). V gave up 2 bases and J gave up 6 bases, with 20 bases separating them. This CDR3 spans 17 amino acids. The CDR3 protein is CASSLNHLVDNANEQFF. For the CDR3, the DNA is TGTGCCAGCAGCTTAAACCATCTAGTCGATAATGCCAATGAGCAGTTCTTC. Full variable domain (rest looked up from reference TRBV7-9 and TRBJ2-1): DTGVSQNPRHKITKRGQNVTFRCDPISEHNRLYWYRQTLGQGPEFLTYFQNEAQLEKSRLLSDRFSAERPKGSFSTLEIQRTEQGDSAMYLCASSLNHLVDNANEQFFGPGTRLTVL.

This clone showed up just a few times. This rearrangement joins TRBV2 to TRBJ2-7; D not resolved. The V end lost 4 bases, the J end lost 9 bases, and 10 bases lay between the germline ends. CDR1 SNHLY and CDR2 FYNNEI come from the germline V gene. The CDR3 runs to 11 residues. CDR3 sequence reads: CASSAPLRQYF. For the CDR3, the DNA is TGTGCCAGCAGTGCCCCACTACGGCAGTACTTC. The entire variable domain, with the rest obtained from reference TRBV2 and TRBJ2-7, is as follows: EPEVTQTPSHQVTQMGQEVILRCVPISNHLYFYWYRQILGQKVEFLVSFYNNEISEKSEIFDDQFSVERPDGSNFTLKIRSTKLEDSAMYFCASSAPLRQYFGPGTRLTVT.

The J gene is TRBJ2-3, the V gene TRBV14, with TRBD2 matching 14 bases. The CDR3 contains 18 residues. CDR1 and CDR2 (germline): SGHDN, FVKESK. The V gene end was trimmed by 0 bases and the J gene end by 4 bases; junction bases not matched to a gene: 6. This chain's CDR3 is CASSQDPGLAGGADTQYF. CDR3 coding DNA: TGTGCCAGCAGCCAAGATCCCGGACTAGCGGGGGGCGCAGATACGCAGTATTTT.

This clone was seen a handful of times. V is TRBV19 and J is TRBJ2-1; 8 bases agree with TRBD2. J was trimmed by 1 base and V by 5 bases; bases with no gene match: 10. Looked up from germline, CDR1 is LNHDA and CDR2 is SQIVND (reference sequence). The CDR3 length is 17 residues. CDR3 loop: CASSPRTSLSSYNEQFF. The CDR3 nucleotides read TGTGCCAGTAGTCCACGGACTAGCTTATCGTCCTACAATGAGCAGTTCTTC. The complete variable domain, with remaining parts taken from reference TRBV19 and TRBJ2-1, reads DGGITQSPKYLFRKEGQNVTLSCEQNLNHDAMYWYRQDPGQGLRLIYYSQIVNDFQKGDIAEGYSVSREKKESFPLTVTSAQKNPTAFYLCASSPRTSLSSYNEQFFGPGTRLTVL.

DNA for the CDR3: TGTGCCAGCAGCTTGGGGGGACCAGGCTCCTACAATGAGCAGTTCTTC. This encodes CASSLGGPGSYNEQFF. The chain combines TRBV5-4 with TRBJ2-1; D is perhaps TRBD1 or TRBD2 (5 bases each). Trimming left V 0 bases short and J 0 bases short, with 10 bases between. The CDR3 is made up of 16 amino acids. Per germline, CDR1 SGHNT and CDR2 YYREEE (reference sequence).

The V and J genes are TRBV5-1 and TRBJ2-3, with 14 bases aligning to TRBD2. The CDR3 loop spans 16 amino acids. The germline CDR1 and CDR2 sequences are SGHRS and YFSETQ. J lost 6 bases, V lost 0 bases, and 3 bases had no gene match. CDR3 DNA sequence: TGCGCCAGCAGCTTGGTCGGGACTAGCGGGAGTGATACGCAGTATTTT. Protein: CASSLVGTSGSDTQYF.

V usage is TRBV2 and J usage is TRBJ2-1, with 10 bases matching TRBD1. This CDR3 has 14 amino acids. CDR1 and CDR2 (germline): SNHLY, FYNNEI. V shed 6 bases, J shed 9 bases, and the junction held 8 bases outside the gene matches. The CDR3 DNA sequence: TGTGCCAGCAGGCAGACAGGGGGCTCAAGTGAGCAGTTCTTC. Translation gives CASRQTGGSSEQFF.

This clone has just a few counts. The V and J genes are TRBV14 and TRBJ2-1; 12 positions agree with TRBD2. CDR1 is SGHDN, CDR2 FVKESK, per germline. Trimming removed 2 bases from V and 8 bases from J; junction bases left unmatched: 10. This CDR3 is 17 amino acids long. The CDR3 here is CASSQLLLAGGFDEQFF. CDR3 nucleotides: TGTGCCAGCAGCCAACTCTTACTAGCGGGGGGTTTCGATGAGCAGTTCTTC.

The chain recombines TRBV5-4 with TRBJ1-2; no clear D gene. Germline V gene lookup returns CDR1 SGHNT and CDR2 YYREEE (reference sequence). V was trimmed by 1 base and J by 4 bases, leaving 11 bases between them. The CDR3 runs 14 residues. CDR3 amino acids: CASSLSGMTYGYTF. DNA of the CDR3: TGTGCCAGCAGCTTGTCTGGGATGACCTATGGCTACACCTTC.

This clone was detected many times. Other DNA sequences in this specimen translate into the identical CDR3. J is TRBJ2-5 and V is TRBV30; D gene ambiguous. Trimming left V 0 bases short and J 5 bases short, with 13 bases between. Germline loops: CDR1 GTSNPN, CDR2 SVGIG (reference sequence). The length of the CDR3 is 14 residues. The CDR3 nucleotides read TGTGCCTGGAGTGTAAAGGTTCCCCCGGAGACCCAGTACTTC. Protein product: CAWSVKVPPETQYF.

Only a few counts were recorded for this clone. The CDR3 here is CASSYTAGQPQHF. The CDR3 DNA is TGTGCCAGCAGTTACACCGCAGGTCAGCCCCAGCATTTT. The gene calls are TRBV6-5 and TRBJ1-5; no clear D. Trimming stripped 2 bases from V and 6 bases from J, with 8 bases between. The CDR3 runs 13 residues. Germline assignment: CDR1 MNHEY and CDR2 SVGAGI.

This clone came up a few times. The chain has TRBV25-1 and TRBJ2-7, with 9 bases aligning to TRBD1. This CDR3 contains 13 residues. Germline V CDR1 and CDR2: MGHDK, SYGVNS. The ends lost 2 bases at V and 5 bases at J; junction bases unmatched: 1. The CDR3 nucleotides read TGTGCCAGCAGTGAACGGGACAGGGACGAGCAGTACTTC. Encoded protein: CASSERDRDEQYF.

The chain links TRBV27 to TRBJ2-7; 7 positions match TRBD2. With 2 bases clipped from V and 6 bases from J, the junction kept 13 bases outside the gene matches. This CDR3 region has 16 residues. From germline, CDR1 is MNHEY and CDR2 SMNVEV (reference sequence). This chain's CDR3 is CASSLTGSSGRSEQYF. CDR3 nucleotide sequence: TGTGCCAGCAGTTTAACGGGGTCTAGCGGCCGCAGCGAGCAGTACTTC.

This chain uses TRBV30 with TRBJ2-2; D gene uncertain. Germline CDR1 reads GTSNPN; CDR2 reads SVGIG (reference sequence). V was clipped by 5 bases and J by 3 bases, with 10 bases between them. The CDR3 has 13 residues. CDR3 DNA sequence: TGTGCCTGGCAAGGAGCATACACCGGGGAGCTGTTTTTT. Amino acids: CAWQGAYTGELFF.